This TCR beta chain was sequenced for a study of human T cells and chemical hapten exposure. For the study at large: Patients were given diphenylcyclopropenone on the scalp weekly across the roughly 24-week study. Notes on the study in general: There was a positive correlation between PT1 expanded TCR counts and patch test score.

Time point indicated: pre-sensitization, week 0. This sample's treatment: therapeutic diphenylcyclopropenone sensitization with weekly scalp DPC. TCRdb passed the RACE reads through MiXCR, listing each CDR3 protein once. There are tens of thousands of distinct CDR3 sequences in the sample; around 10% occur only once, and about 4% lies in the top ten. This clonotype was found a few times. Its target is not known. Sequenced here: whole blood, sampled in connection with sensitization to the hapten diphenylcyclopropenone (DPC). The receptor was isolated from a woman in her thirties or forties with alopecia areata. Some clones in this sample may be carry-over from other donors' samples.

CDR3 sequence (DNA): TGCGCCAGCAGCCAAGAGAGGGGAACCTACGAGCAGTACTTC. Translating gives CASSQERGTYEQYF. The chain uses TRBV4-3 and TRBJ2-7; tentatively, D is TRBD1 or TRBD2 (5 bases each). Looked up from germline, CDR1 is LGHNA and CDR2 is YSLEER. CDR3 length: 14 residues. Trimming took 0 bases from V and 2 from J, leaving 8 bases between them.